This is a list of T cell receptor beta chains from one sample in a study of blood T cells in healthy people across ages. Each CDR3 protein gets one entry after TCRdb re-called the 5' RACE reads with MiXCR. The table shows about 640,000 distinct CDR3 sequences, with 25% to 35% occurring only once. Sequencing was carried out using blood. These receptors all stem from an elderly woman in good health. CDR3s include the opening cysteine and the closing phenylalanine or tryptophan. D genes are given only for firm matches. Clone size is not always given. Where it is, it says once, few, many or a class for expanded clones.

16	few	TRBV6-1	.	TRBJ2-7	CASGRAGPSSYNEQYF	TGTGCCAGCGGGCGGGCGGGTCCGAGCTCCTACAATGAGCAGTACTTC
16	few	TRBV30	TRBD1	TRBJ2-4	CAWTKGQGIAKNIQYF	TGTGCCTGGACGAAGGGACAGGGGATTGCCAAAAACATTCAGTACTTC
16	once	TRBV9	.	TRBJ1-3	CASSVLDAFSGNTIYF	TGTGCCAGCAGCGTACTGGACGCCTTCTCTGGAAACACCATATATTTT
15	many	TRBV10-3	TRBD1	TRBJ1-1	CAIVAGQGASTEAFF	TGTGCCATTGTGGCCGGACAGGGGGCGAGCACTGAAGCTTTCTTT
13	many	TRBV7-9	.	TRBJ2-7	CASSVTGIWEQYF	TGTGCCAGCAGCGTTACAGGGATATGGGAGCAGTACTTC
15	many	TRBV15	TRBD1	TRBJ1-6	CATSRGQGDNSPLHF	TGTGCCACCAGCAGGGGACAGGGGGATAATTCACCCCTCCACTTT
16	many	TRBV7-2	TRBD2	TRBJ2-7	CASSSLGGIDVYEQYF	TGTGCCAGCAGCTCACTGGGAGGGATCGATGTCTACGAGCAGTACTTC
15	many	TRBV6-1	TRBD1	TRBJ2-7	CASSLYRDRGYEQYF	TGTGCCAGCAGTTTGTACCGGGACAGGGGCTACGAGCAGTACTTC
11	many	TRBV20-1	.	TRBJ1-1	CSAPGNTEAFF	TGCAGTGCTCCAGGGAACACTGAAGCTTTCTTT
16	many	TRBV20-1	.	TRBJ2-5	CSARGSVTGTQETQYF	TGCAGTGCTAGAGGGAGTGTGACAGGAACTCAAGAGACCCAGTACTTC
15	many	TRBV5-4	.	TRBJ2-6	CASSPGHSGANVLTF	TGTGCCAGCAGCCCTGGCCACTCTGGGGCCAACGTCCTGACTTTC
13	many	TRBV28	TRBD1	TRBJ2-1	CASSFLNRGEQFF	TGTGCCAGCAGTTTCCTCAACAGGGGAGAGCAGTTCTTC
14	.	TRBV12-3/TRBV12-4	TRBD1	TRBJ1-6	CASSLGGGFSPLHF	TGTGCCAGCAGTTTGGGAGGGGGCTTCTCACCCCTCCACTTT
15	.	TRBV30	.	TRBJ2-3	CAWSVRRGRTDTQYF	TGTGCCTGGAGTGTACGGCGGGGGCGCACAGATACGCAGTATTTT
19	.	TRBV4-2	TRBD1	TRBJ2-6	CASSQPGTGPLTGANVLTF	TGTGCCAGCAGCCAACCTGGGACAGGGCCTCTCACTGGGGCCAACGTCCTGACTTTC
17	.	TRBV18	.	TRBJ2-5	CASSPLPTGGASETQYF	TGTGCCAGCTCACCACTTCCTACTGGGGGGGCTTCGGAGACCCAGTACTTC
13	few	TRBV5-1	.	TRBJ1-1	CASSRDTSTEAFF	TGCGCCAGCAGTCGGGACACGTCCACTGAAGCTTTCTTT
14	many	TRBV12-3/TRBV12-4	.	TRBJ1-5	CASSPPGYNQPQHF	TGTGCCAGCAGTCCACCAGGGTACAATCAGCCCCAGCATTTT
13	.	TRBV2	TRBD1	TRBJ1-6	CASRRQGDSPLHF	TGTGCCAGCAGACGGCAGGGGGATTCACCCCTCCACTTT
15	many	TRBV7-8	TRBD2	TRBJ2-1	CASSLGGSGANEQFF	TGTGCCAGCAGCTTAGGGGGTAGCGGGGCCAATGAGCAGTTCTTC
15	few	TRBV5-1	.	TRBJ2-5	CASRGHGTSQETQYF	TGCGCCAGCAGGGGGCACGGGACGAGCCAAGAGACCCAGTACTTC
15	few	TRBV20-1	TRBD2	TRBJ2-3	CSARDVGRGADTQYF	TGCAGTGCTAGAGATGTTGGGCGGGGGGCAGATACGCAGTATTTT
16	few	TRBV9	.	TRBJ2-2	CASSVVPLIGTGELFF	TGTGCCAGCAGCGTAGTCCCCCTTATAGGAACCGGGGAGCTGTTTTTT
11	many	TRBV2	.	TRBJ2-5	CASTMRETQYF	TGTGCCAGCACGATGAGAGAGACCCAGTACTTC
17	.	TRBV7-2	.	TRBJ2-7	CASSFFEGDTSTYEQYF	TGTGCCAGCAGCTTCTTCGAGGGGGACACCTCGACCTACGAGCAGTACTTC
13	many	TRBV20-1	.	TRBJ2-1	CSAPAGRHTEQFF	TGCAGTGCACCCGCCGGGCGCCACACAGAGCAGTTCTTC
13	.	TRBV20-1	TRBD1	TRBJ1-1	CSAPRTGNTEAFF	TGCAGTGCTCCCAGGACAGGGAACACTGAAGCTTTCTTT
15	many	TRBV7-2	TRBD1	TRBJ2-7	CASSLVGTGSYEQYF	TGTGCCAGCAGCTTAGTGGGGACAGGGTCCTACGAGCAGTACTTC
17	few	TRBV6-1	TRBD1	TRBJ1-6	CASRGGQGGSYNSPLHF	TGTGCCAGCAGAGGAGGACAGGGTGGCTCCTATAATTCACCCCTCCACTTT
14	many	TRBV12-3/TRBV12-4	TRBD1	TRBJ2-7	CASSLGQTFYEQYF	TGTGCCAGCAGTTTGGGACAGACCTTTTACGAGCAGTACTTC
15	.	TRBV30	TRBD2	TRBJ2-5	CAWRAGGLQQETQYF	TGTGCCTGGAGAGCGGGGGGCCTACAACAAGAGACCCAGTACTTC
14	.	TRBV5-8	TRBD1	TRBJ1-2	CASSTDRAHYGYTF	TGTGCCAGCAGCACAGACAGGGCTCACTATGGCTACACCTTC
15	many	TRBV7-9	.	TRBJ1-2	CASSRSEGLLSGYTF	TGTGCCAGCAGCCGATCAGAGGGTCTTCTGAGTGGCTACACCTTC
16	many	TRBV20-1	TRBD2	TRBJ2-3	CSARDPGGPITDTQYF	TGCAGTGCTAGAGATCCGGGGGGGCCTATCACAGATACGCAGTATTTT
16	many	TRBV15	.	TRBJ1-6	CATSRDVSGRSSPLHF	TGTGCCACCAGCAGAGATGTATCAGGGAGGTCTTCACCCCTCCACTTT
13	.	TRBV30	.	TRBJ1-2	CARTLTDTYGYTF	TGTGCCCGGACCTTGACTGATACCTATGGCTACACCTTC
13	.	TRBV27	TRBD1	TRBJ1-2	CASSPGGACGYTF	TGTGCCAGCAGCCCAGGGGGAGCCTGTGGCTACACCTTC
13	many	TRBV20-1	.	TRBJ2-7	CSAPSGGTYEQYF	TGCAGTGCTCCCTCCGGGGGAACCTACGAGCAGTACTTC
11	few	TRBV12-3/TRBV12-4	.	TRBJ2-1	CASSFDRQQFF	TGTGCCAGCAGTTTTGACAGACAGCAGTTCTTC
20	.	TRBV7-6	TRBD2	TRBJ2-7	CASTQKLWREGPTSSYEQYF	TGTGCCAGCACCCAAAAATTGTGGCGGGAGGGGCCAACTAGCTCCTACGAGCAGTACTTC